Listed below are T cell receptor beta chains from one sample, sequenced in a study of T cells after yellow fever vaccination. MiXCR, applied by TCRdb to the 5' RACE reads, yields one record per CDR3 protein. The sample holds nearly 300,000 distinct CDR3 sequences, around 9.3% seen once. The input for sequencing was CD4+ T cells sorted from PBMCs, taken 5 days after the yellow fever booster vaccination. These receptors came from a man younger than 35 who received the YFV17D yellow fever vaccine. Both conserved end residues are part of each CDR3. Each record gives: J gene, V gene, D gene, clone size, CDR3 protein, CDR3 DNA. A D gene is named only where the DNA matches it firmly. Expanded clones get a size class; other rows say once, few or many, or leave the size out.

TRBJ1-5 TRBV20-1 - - CSASDPTQPQHF TGCAGTGCTAGCGATCCGACTCAGCCCCAGCATTTT
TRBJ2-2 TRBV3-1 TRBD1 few CATRGTGDTGELFF TGTGCCACCCGGGGGACAGGGGACACCGGGGAGCTGTTTTTT
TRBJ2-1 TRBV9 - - CASSVGLSYNEQFF TGTGCCAGCAGCGTAGGCCTATCCTACAATGAGCAGTTCTTC
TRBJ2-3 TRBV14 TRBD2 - CASSPVAGPTQYF TGTGCCAGCAGCCCCGTAGCGGGGCCTACGCAGTATTTT
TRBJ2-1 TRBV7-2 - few CASSLSSGGAFSYNEQFF TGTGCCAGCAGCTTAAGTTCTGGGGGGGCGTTCTCCTACAATGAGCAGTTCTTC
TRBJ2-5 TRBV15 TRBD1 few CATSTGTGPPPETQYF TGTGCCACCAGCACCGGGACAGGGCCCCCTCCAGAGACCCAGTACTTC
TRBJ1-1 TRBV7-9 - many CASSPRSSLPNTEAFF TGTGCCAGCAGCCCACGCTCCTCGTTACCGAACACTGAAGCTTTCTTT
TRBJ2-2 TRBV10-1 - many CASSESGPLAGELFF TGCGCCAGCAGTGAGTCTGGCCCTCTGGCCGGGGAGCTGTTTTTT
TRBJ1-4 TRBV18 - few CASSPPMPNEKLFF TGTGCCAGCTCACCACCGATGCCTAATGAAAAACTGTTTTTT
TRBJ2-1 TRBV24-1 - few CATSDFTRGGDEQFF TGTGCCACCAGTGATTTTACCAGGGGGGGGGATGAGCAGTTCTTC
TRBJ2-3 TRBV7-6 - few CASGLLTDTQYF TGTGCCAGCGGACTATTAACAGATACGCAGTATTTT
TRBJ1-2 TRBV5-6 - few CASSLYGANYGYTF TGTGCCAGCAGCTTGTACGGGGCTAACTATGGCTACACCTTC
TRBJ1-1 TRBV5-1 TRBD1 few CASSLTGEDRTEAFF TGCGCCAGCAGCTTGACAGGGGAGGATCGCACTGAAGCTTTCTTT
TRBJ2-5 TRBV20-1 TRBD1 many CSARGTGIETQYF TGCAGTGCTAGAGGGACAGGAATAGAGACCCAGTACTTC
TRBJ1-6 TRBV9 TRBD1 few CASSAGTGGNSPLHF TGTGCCAGCAGCGCAGGGACAGGAGGGAACTCACCCCTCCACTTT
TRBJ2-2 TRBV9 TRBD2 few CASSVEVAGKTGELFF TGTGCCAGCAGCGTAGAAGTAGCGGGGAAAACCGGGGAGCTGTTTTTT
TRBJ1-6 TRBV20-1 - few CSAPNQGRVSPLHF TGCAGTGCTCCAAACCAGGGTAGGGTATCACCCCTCCACTTT
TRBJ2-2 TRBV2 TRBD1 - CASRQGATTGELFF TGTGCCAGCAGGCAGGGGGCGACCACCGGGGAGCTGTTTTTT
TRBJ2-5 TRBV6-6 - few CASTGHLQETQYF TGTGCCAGCACCGGACATCTCCAAGAGACCCAGTACTTC
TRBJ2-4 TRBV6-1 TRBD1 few CASSDPGQAKVQYF TGTGCCAGCAGTGATCCGGGACAGGCAAAAGTTCAGTACTTC
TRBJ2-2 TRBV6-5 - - CASGTSFFTGELFF TGTGCCAGCGGGACTTCCTTTTTCACCGGGGAGCTGTTTTTT
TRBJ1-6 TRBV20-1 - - CSASASRDSPLHF TGCAGTGCTAGCGCTTCTAGGGATTCACCCCTCCACTTT
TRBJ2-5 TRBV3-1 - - CASSQIDSQETQYF TGTGCCAGCAGCCAAATAGACAGCCAAGAGACCCAGTACTTC
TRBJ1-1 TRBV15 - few CATSREGRWNTEAFF TGTGCCACCAGCAGAGAGGGGAGGTGGAACACTGAAGCTTTCTTT
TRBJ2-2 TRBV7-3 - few CASSLRDQELFF TGTGCCAGCAGCTTAAGAGACCAGGAGCTGTTTTTT
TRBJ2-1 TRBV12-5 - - CASGSGLGSSSYNEQFF TGTGCTAGTGGTTCAGGACTGGGGAGTAGCTCCTACAATGAGCAGTTCTTC
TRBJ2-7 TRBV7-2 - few CASSLGGTEGYEQYF TGTGCCAGCAGCTTAGGCGGGACAGAAGGGTACGAGCAGTACTTC
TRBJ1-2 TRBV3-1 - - CASSQVSGFYGYTF TGTGCCAGCAGCCAAGTGTCAGGCTTTTATGGCTACACCTTC
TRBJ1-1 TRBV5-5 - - CASQQGEGETEAFF TGTGCCAGTCAGCAAGGGGAGGGGGAGACTGAAGCTTTCTTT
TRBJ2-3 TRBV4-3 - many CASSLLGGITQYF TGCGCCAGCAGCCTACTCGGGGGAATCACGCAGTATTTT
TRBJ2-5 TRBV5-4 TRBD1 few CASSLDRAEKETQYF TGTGCCAGCAGCCTAGACAGGGCTGAAAAAGAGACCCAGTACTTC
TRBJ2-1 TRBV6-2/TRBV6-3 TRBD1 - CASRMTGGDEQFF TGTGCCAGCAGAATGACAGGGGGCGATGAGCAGTTCTTC
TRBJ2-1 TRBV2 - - CASNLGDEQFF TGTGCCAGCAATCTGGGGGATGAGCAGTTCTTC
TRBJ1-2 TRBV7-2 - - CASSLGNMNYGYTF TGTGCCAGCAGCTTAGGTAACATGAACTATGGCTACACCTTC
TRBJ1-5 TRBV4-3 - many CASSQTFRGQPQHF TGCGCCAGCAGCCAGACCTTTAGAGGTCAGCCCCAGCATTTT
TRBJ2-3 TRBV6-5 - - CASRRTGGRTDTQYF TGTGCCAGCAGAAGAACCGGGGGTCGCACAGATACGCAGTATTTT
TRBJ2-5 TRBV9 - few CASSVSHRGETQYF TGTGCCAGCAGCGTATCACACCGGGGGGAGACCCAGTACTTC
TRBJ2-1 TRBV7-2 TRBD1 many CASSSGVGQGYNEQFF TGTGCCAGCAGCTCCGGTGTGGGACAGGGGTACAATGAGCAGTTCTTC
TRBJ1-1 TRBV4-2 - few CASSQDGRGGAFF TGTGCCAGCAGCCAAGACGGCAGGGGAGGAGCTTTCTTT
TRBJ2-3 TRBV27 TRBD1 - CATGQGPDTQYF TGTGCCACCGGACAGGGCCCAGATACGCAGTATTTT
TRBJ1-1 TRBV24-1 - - CATSNRASTEAFF TGTGCCACCAGTAACAGGGCCTCGACTGAAGCTTTCTTT
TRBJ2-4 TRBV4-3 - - CASSQGRNIQYF TGCGCCAGCAGCCAAGGGAGGAACATTCAGTACTTC
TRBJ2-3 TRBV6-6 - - CASSSKVDTQYF TGTGCCAGCAGTTCTAAGGTGGATACGCAGTATTTT